One and the same sample provided the 10 T cell receptor beta chains below, sequenced in a study of human T cells and chemical hapten exposure. Via MiXCR, TCRdb re-called the RACE reads, giving one row per CDR3 protein. The sample includes roughly 98,000 distinct CDR3 sequences, roughly an eighth seen only once; the top ten take around 2.2%. Described time point: patch test 1, 2 weeks after DPC sensitization. The treatment is: therapeutic diphenylcyclopropenone sensitization with weekly scalp DPC. The material sequenced was whole blood, taken in connection with sensitization to the hapten diphenylcyclopropenone (DPC). The origin of the receptors is a woman in her 40s with alopecia areata. Some clones in this sample may be carry-over from other donors' samples.

The rearrangement uses TRBV29-1 and TRBJ2-4; TRBD2 aligns across 8 bases. J was trimmed by 5 bases and V by 6 bases; bases with no gene match: 6. Germline CDR1 SQVTM, CDR2 ANQGSEA. The length of the CDR3 is 13 residues. The CDR3 sequence is CSVRREVENIQYF. Here the CDR3 DNA reads TGCAGCGTCCGGCGGGAGGTCGAAAACATTCAGTACTTC.

This clonotype was observed many times. The chain has TRBV12-3 or TRBV12-4 and TRBJ2-5; possible D gene TRBD1, 7 bases. The CDR3 is made up of 16 amino acids. V lost 2 bases and J lost 0, with 13 bases in between. The CDR3 DNA follows: TGTGCCAGCAGTTTACGCCAGGGGGGTGACCAAGAGACCCAGTACTTC. The encoded protein is CASSLRQGGDQETQYF.

In its sample, this clonotype was seen a few times. The chain employs TRBV7-9 and TRBJ1-1; D unclear. With 1 base removed from V and 7 bases from J, the gap between germline ends came to 7 bases. The CDR3 consists of 12 residues. Germline V CDR1 and CDR2: SEHNR, FQNEAQ (reference sequence). DNA of the CDR3: TGTGCCAGCAGCTTAGACCGAGTTGAAGCTTTCTTT. It specifies CASSLDRVEAFF.

J is TRBJ2-1 and V is TRBV2; TRBD2 matches at 9 bases. The CDR3 totals 16 residues. CDR1 and CDR2 from the germline V gene are SNHLY and FYNNEI. Losses at the gene ends were 3 bases for V and 5 bases for J; bases not matched to a gene: 8. Here the CDR3 reads CASSDPGLAEHNEQFF. The CDR3, as DNA: TGTGCCAGCAGTGACCCGGGACTAGCTGAACACAATGAGCAGTTCTTC.

Note on this clonotype: Because it lacks the conserved phenylalanine or tryptophan at the end, this CDR3 is likely a read error. The limits of the CDR3 on the DNA are not certain, so only TCRdb's listed CDR3 is given. J is TRBJ2-3 and V is TRBV10-3. Germline CDR1 and CDR2: ENHRY and SYGVKD. The CDR3 has 8 amino acids, counting both end residues. This CDR3 reads CAINSTGV.

V is TRBV6-6 and J is TRBJ1-5; tentative D call: TRBD1 (6 bases). Germline values: CDR1 MNHNY, CDR2 SVGAGI (reference sequence). CDR3 length: 18 residues. Trimming took 7 bases from V and 0 from J, leaving 22 bases between them. Here the CDR3 DNA reads TGTGCCAGCAACCCTCTGGACAGACGTTTGTTTAGCAATCAGCCCCAGCATTTT. Its protein product is CASNPLDRRLFSNQPQHF.

In its sample, this clonotype was seen a few times. V usage is TRBV5-1 and J usage is TRBJ2-1; 7 nucleotides align to TRBD2. This CDR3 contains 16 residues. Germline-derived CDR1 and CDR2 are SGHRS and YFSETQ. V lost 0 bases and J lost 3; bases outside the gene matches: 6. The CDR3 DNA reads as TGCGCCAGCAGCTTGGCCCCGAGCGGGGTCTACAATGAGCAGTTCTTC. This gives the protein CASSLAPSGVYNEQFF.

The chain carries TRBV6-5 and TRBJ2-2, with 8 bases identical to TRBD2. The CDR3 is 15 amino acids. Germline lookup yields CDR1 MNHEY and CDR2 SVGAGI. Unmatched junction bases numbered 4, after V lost 2 bases and J lost 5 bases. The CDR3 loop reads CASSYRIAGTGELFF. CDR3 in DNA: TGTGCCAGCAGTTACCGGATAGCGGGGACCGGGGAGCTGTTTTTT.

The sample holds many counts of this clonotype. The gene calls are TRBV19 and TRBJ1-4, with 9 bases fitting TRBD1. Germline values: CDR1 LNHDA, CDR2 SQIVND (reference sequence). Trimming took 10 bases from V and 6 from J; bases not matched to a gene: 9. The CDR3 covers 14 residues. CDR3 bases: TGTGCCACCCAATCCGGGACAGGGTATGAAAAACTGTTTTTT. It specifies CATQSGTGYEKLFF.

The chain employs TRBV6-5 and TRBJ2-7; 16 bases fit TRBD2. V was pared by 0 bases and J by 6 bases, with 8 bases of the junction left unmatched. The CDR3 runs 18 residues. Germline CDR1 and CDR2: MNHEY and SVGAGI. The CDR3 is CASSYSGTSGRAGTEQYF. The DNA for the CDR3 is TGTGCCAGCAGTTACTCGGGGACTAGCGGGAGGGCCGGGACCGAGCAGTACTTC.